This T cell receptor beta chain appears in the sequencing data of a study of blood T cell repertoires in COVID-19. Study context: There were acute and convalescent COVID-19 samples, and they came from the United States, Italy and Spain.

This clone appeared a single time. Here immunoSEQ multiplex PCR was the method, and the copy in TCRdb shows in-frame clones only, minus some. The sample has hundreds of thousands of clones, roughly 89% seen once. What was sequenced was peripheral blood. This TCR was recovered from a woman aged 25 to 39 with active or convalescent COVID-19.

Written as DNA, the CDR3 is TGTGCCAGCAGCCCGCCGGGACTAGTCGATGAGCAGTTCTTC. Protein: CASSPPGLVDEQFF. J is TRBJ2-1 and V is TRBV11-2; 8 nucleotides match TRBD2. Germline CDR1 is SGHAT and CDR2 is FQNNGV. V lost 5 bases, J lost 8 bases, and 8 bases stayed unmatched. The CDR3 is 14 residues long.